Detailed here is one TCR beta chain. The sample belongs to a study of shared T cell receptors in the human thymus. V lost 3 bases and J lost 2, with 4 bases in between. Germline V gene sequence: CDR1 SGHTA, CDR2 FQGNSA. The CDR3 is made up of 12 amino acids. Profiling relied on immunoSEQ multiplex PCR, and the TCRdb table lists in-frame clones only, not all of them. The sample carries about 730,000 clones, 70% to 90% recorded once. The sample was also reused in another study, on human thymus T cells. That paper states: Thymus was obtained from resections taken during corrective heart surgery. Thymic and blood repertoires appeared to carry a bias in their V and J gene usage.

The sequenced material came from thymocytes. This sequence originates from a girl less than two years old with a congenital heart defect. The rearrangement links TRBV7-2 to TRBJ1-2; D remains unclear. CDR3 sequence reads: CASSFVNYGYTF. As DNA, the CDR3 is TGTGCCAGCAGCTTTGTAAACTATGGCTACACCTTC.